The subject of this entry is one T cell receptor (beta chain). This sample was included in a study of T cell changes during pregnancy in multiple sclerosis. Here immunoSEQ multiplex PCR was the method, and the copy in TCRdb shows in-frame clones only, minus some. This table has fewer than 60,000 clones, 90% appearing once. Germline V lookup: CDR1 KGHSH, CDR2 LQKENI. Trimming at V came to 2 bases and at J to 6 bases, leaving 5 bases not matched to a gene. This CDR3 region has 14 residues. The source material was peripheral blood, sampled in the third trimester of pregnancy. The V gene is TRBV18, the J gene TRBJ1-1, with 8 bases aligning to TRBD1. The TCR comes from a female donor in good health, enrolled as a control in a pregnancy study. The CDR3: CASSPGQGWAEAFF. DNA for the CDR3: TGTGCCAGCTCACCAGGACAGGGCTGGGCTGAAGCTTTCTTT.